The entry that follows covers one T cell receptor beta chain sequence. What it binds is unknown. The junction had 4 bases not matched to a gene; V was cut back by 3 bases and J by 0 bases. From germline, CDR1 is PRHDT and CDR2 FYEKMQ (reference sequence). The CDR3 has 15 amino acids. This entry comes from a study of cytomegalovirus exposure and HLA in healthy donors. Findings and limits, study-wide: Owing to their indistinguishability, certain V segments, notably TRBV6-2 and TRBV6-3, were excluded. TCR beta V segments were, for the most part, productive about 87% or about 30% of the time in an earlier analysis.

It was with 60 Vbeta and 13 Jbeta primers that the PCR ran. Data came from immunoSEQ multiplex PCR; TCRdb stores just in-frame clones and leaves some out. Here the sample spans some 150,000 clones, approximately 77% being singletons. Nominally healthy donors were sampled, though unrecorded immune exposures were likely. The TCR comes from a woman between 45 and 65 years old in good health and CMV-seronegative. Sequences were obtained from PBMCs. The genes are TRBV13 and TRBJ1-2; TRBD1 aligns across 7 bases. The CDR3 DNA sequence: TGTGCCAGCAGCTTTGGGACAGTCGCTAACTATGGCTACACCTTC. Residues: CASSFGTVANYGYTF.